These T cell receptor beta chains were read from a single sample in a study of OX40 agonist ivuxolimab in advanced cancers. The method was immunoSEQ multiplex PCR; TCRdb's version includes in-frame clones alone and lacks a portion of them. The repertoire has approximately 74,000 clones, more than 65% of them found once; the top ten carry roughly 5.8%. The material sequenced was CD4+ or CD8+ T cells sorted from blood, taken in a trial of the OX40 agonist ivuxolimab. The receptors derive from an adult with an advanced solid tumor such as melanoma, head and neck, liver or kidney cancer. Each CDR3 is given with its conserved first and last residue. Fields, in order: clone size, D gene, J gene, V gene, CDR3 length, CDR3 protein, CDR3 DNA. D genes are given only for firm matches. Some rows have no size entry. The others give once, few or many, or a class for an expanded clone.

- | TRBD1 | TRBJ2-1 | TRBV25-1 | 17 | CASSEWKRTGEYNEQFF | TGTGCCAGCAGTGAATGGAAGAGGACAGGGGAATACAATGAGCAGTTCTTC
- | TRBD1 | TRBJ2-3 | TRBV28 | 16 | CASSPTGTGRGDTQYF | TGTGCCAGCAGTCCAACCGGGACAGGTCGAGGAGATACGCAGTATTTT
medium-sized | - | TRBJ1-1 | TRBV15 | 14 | CATSRDAADTEAFF | TGTGCCACCAGCAGAGATGCCGCGGACACTGAAGCTTTCTTT
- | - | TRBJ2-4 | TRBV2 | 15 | CASGGGGRAKNIQYF | TGTGCCAGCGGCGGTGGGGGTCGGGCCAAAAACATTCAGTACTTC
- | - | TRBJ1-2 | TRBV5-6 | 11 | CASSLNYGYTF | TGTGCCAGCAGCTTAAACTATGGCTACACCTTC
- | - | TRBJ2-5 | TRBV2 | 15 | CASIEYRGGQETQYF | TGTGCCAGCATTGAGTACAGGGGGGGGCAAGAGACCCAGTACTTC
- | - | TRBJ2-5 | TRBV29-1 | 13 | CSVEGGPQETQYF | TGCAGCGTTGAAGGGGGCCCGCAAGAGACCCAGTACTTC
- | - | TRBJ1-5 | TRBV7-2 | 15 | CASSFKGVDNQPQHF | TGTGCCAGCAGCTTTAAGGGGGTGGACAATCAGCCCCAGCATTTT
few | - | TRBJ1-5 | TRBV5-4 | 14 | CASSLDGNNQPQHF | TGTGCCAGCAGCCTCGACGGGAACAATCAGCCCCAGCATTTT
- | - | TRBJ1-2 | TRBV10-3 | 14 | CAISERGMDYGYTF | TGTGCCATCAGTGAGAGGGGTATGGACTATGGCTACACCTTC
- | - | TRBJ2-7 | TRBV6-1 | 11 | CASSENYEQYF | TGTGCCAGCAGTGAGAATTACGAGCAGTACTTC
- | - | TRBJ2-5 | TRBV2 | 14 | CATSGDRPKETQYF | TGTGCCACCTCGGGCGACAGGCCAAAAGAGACCCAGTACTTC
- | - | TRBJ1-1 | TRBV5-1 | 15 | CASSLGPGSNTEAFF | TGCGCCAGCAGCTTGGGACCAGGGTCGAACACTGAAGCTTTCTTT
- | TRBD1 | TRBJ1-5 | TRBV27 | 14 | CASSDDRGNQPQHF | TGTGCCAGCAGTGATGACAGGGGTAATCAGCCCCAGCATTTT
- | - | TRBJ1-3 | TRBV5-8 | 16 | CASSSYKGSSGNTIYF | TGTGCCAGCAGCTCGTATAAAGGAAGCTCTGGAAACACCATATATTTT
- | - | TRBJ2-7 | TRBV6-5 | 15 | CASSYRDGSSYEQYF | TGTGCCAGCAGTTACCGGGACGGGTCCTCCTACGAGCAGTACTTC
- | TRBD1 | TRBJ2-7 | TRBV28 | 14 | CASSFGDRAYEQYF | TGTGCCAGCAGTTTCGGGGACAGGGCCTACGAGCAGTACTTC
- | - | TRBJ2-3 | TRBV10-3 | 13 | CAIGLVGTDTQYF | TGTGCCATTGGACTTGTGGGCACAGATACGCAGTATTTT
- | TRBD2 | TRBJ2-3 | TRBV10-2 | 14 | CASRVAGGSDTQYF | TGCGCCAGCAGAGTAGCGGGAGGGTCAGATACGCAGTATTTT
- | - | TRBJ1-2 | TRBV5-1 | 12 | CASSPGLYGYTF | TGCGCCAGCAGCCCGGGACTCTATGGCTACACCTTC
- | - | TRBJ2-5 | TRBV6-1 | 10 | CASREGGQYF | TGTGCCAGCAGGGAGGGAGGCCAGTACTTC
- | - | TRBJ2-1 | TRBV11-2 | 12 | CASRGLYNEQFF | TGTGCCAGCAGGGGGTTGTACAATGAGCAGTTCTTC
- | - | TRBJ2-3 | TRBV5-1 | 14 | CASSFSAGTDTQYF | TGCGCCAGCAGCTTTTCGGCCGGCACAGATACGCAGTATTTT